This T cell receptor (beta chain) was captured in a study of CD8+ T cells in alopecia areata. Whole-study context: At a dose of 5 to 10 mg twice daily, oral tofacitinib was given to treated patients. Regarding the study as a whole: TCR sharing across patients was less clear than in mice, possibly HLA-related.

Documented treatment: oral pan-JAK inhibitor, 5-10 mg twice daily. PBMCs were stained for CD3, CD4 and CD8, and CD4+ and CD8+ T cells were sorted. Extraction and reverse transcription of RNA yielded cDNA as the sequencing template. Sequenced by immunoSEQ multiplex PCR; TCRdb stores in-frame clones only, minus some. Here the sample spans 150,000 to 200,000 clones, around three fifths being singletons. Trimming at V came to 4 bases and at J to 14 bases, leaving 10 bases not matched to a gene. The CDR3 covers 13 residues. CDR1 is SGHRS and CDR2 is YFSETQ in the germline V gene. On this clone itself: What it recognizes is unknown.

The chain employs TRBV5-1 and TRBJ2-1, with 9 positions matching TRBD1. The receptor's source is a human donor with alopecia areata. Sequenced here: CD4+ T cells sorted from blood, sampled around week 50, from a patient treated with tofacitinib. The CDR3 spells CASSLRTGDLKFF. The CDR3 nucleotides read TGCGCCAGCAGCCTAAGGACAGGGGATTTGAAGTTCTTC.